This entry concerns a single TCR beta chain. Its antigen remains unidentified. The sample contains more than one DNA sequence encoding this CDR3. The data originate from a study of T cell responses to AZD1222 COVID-19 vaccine. TCRdb's copy holds only in-frame clones and misses some; the assay was immunoSEQ multiplex PCR. Of fewer than 150,000 clones in the sample, about 89% are singletons; the top ten hold 4% to 5%. General study results and limits: Across spike, vaccine-associated CD4 TCRs were found, dominant at 160-218 and 743-854. Reportedly, nearly half of unique spike TCRs recognized epitopes outside B.1.351/B.1.1.7 mutations. Spike-specific TCR repertoires showed rising breadth and depth after two AZD1222 doses.

The V end was cut by 0 bases, the J end by 1 base, with 9 bases between. Germline lookup yields CDR1 MNHEY and CDR2 SVGAGI. This CDR3 is 16 amino acids long. The V gene is TRBV6-5, the J gene TRBJ2-2, with D tentatively TRBD1 (6 bases). The receptor's source is an adult in good health. The starting material was peripheral blood, obtained on day 0 of AZD1222 vaccination. The chain's CDR3 is CASSYSLTGNTGELFF. CDR3 in DNA: TGTGCCAGCAGTTACTCGTTGACAGGGAACACCGGGGAGCTGTTTTTT.